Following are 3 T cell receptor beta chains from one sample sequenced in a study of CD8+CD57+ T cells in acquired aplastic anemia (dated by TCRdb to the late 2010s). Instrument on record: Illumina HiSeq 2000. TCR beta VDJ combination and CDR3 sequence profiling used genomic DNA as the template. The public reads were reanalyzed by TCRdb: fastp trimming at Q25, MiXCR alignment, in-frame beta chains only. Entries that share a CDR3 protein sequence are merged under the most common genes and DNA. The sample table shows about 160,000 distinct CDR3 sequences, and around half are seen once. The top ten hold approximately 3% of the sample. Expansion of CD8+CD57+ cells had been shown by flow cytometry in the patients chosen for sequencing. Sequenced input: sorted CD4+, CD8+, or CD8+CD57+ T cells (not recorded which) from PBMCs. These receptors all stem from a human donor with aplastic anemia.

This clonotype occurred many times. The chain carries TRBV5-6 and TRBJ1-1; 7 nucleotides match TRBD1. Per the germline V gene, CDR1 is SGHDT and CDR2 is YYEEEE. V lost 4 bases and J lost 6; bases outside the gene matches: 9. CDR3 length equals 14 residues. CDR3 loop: CASSRGDREAEAFF. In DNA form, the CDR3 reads TGTGCCAGCAGCCGCGGAGACAGGGAGGCTGAAGCTTTCTTT.

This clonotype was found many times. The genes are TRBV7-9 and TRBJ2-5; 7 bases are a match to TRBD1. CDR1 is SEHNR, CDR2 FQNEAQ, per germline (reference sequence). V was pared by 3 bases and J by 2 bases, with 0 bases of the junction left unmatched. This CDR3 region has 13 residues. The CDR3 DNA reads TGTGCCAGCAGCTTGGGACAGCAAGAGACCCAGTACTTC. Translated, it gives CASSLGQQETQYF. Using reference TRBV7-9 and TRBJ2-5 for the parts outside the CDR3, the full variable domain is DTGVSQNPRHKITKRGQNVTFRCDPISEHNRLYWYRQTLGQGPEFLTYFQNEAQLEKSRLLSDRFSAERPKGSFSTLEIQRTEQGDSAMYLCASSLGQQETQYFGPGTRLLVL.

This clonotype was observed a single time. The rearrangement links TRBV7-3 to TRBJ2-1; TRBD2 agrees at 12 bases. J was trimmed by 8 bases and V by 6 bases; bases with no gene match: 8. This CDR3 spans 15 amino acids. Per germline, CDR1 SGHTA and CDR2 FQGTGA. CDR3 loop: CASRRTSGIRDEQFF. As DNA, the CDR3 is TGTGCCAGCAGGAGGACTAGCGGGATTCGGGATGAGCAGTTCTTC.